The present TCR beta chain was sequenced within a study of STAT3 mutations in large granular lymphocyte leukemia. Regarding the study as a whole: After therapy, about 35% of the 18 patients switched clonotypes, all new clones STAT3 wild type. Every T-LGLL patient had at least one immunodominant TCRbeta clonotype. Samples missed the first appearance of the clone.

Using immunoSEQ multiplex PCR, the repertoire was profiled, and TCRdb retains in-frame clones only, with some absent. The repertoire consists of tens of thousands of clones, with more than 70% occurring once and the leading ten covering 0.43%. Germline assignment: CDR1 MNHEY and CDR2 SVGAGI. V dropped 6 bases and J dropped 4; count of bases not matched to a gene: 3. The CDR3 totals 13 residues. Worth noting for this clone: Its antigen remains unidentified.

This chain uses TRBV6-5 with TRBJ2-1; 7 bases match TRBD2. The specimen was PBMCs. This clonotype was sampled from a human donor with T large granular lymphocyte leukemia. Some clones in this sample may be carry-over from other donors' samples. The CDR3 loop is CASRTGGYNEQFF. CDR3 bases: TGTGCCAGCAGAACGGGGGGTTACAATGAGCAGTTCTTC.